This T cell receptor (beta chain) was observed in a study of T-cell reconstitution after alpha-beta-depleted transplantation in children. Trimming pared 0 bases from V and 1 base from J, leaving 10 bases between. The CDR3 extends over 14 amino acids. Germline CDR1 reads DFQATT; CDR2 reads SNEGSKA (reference sequence). Notes on the study in general: Where some patients showed high TCRbeta diversity at day 60, it came from recipient T cells and thymic progenitors that had survived.

A TCRbeta library incorporating unique molecular identifiers was prepared. TCRdb itself ran the PCR reads through MiXCR, one entry per CDR3 protein. The sample lists about 300,000 distinct CDR3 sequences, around 10% occurring once. This clonotype was found many times. Its antigen is undetermined. The chain is built from TRBV20-1 and TRBJ2-7; maybe TRBD2 (5 bases). This specimen was PBMCs, taken before TCRalphabeta/CD19-depleted stem cell transplant. The clonotype comes from a boy less than two years old with acute myeloid leukemia, due to receive a stem cell transplant. Here the CDR3 DNA reads TGCAGTGCTAGAGACCCGGGCGGGTCCTACGAGCAGTACTTC. It encodes CSARDPGGSYEQYF.